These T cell receptor beta chains were read from a single sample in a study of blood T cell repertoires in COVID-19. Clones were sequenced by immunoSEQ multiplex PCR, and TCRdb holds only the in-frame ones, with some missing. The sample carries under 250,000 clones, more than 75% recorded once. The sample taken for sequencing was peripheral blood. The receptors were sampled from a man in his fifties or sixties with COVID-19, enrolled during active disease. Each CDR3 is given with its conserved first and last residue. D genes are given only for firm matches. Clone size, where shown, is once, few, many, or a class for clones that have expanded.

length,V,J,D,size,DNA,CDR3
13,TRBV9,TRBJ1-2,-,-,TGTGCCAGCAGCGTAACAGGAGACTATGGCTACACCTTC,CASSVTGDYGYTF
15,TRBV6-5,TRBJ2-7,TRBD2,-,TGTGCCAGCAGTCATACTAGCGGGGCGTCTCACGAGCAGTACTTC,CASSHTSGASHEQYF
15,TRBV19,TRBJ1-4,TRBD1,-,TGTGCCAGTAGGGGACAGGGATGGATGGATGAAAAACTGTTTTTT,CASRGQGWMDEKLFF
15,TRBV11-2,TRBJ2-7,-,-,TGTGCCAGCAGCTTAGCTGGGCGCAGTCCCTACGAGCAGTACTTC,CASSLAGRSPYEQYF
13,TRBV4-3,TRBJ1-6,TRBD1,few,TGCGCCAGCAGCGGACAGGGGAGTTCACCCCTCCACTTT,CASSGQGSSPLHF
14,TRBV14,TRBJ1-4,TRBD1,-,TGTGCCAGCAGCCACGCAGGGGCAGGGGGAAAACTGTTTTTT,CASSHAGAGGKLFF
16,TRBV29-1,TRBJ1-3,-,-,TGCAGCGTTGTAATTGGGGCTACCAACTCTGGAAACACCATATATTTT,CSVVIGATNSGNTIYF
17,TRBV12-5,TRBJ1-1,-,many,TGTGCTAAACGGGGGGCTTGGCAGGGCGGGAGGAACACTGAAGCTTTCTTT,CAKRGAWQGGRNTEAFF
17,TRBV7-6,TRBJ1-5,-,-,TGTGCCAGCAGCTTATCACCAGTGGGAGATAGCAATCAGCCCCAGCATTTT,CASSLSPVGDSNQPQHF
17,TRBV27,TRBJ2-7,-,-,TGTGCCAGCAGCCGAAAGAACACAGGGGGGGACTCCTACGAGCAGTACTTC,CASSRKNTGGDSYEQYF
11,TRBV18,TRBJ1-1,TRBD1,-,TGTGCCAGCTCAAACAGGGGTGAAGCTTTCTTT,CASSNRGEAFF
16,TRBV9,TRBJ2-5,TRBD1,-,TGTGCCAGCAGCGTAGCACCAGGGGGCCTCCAAGAGACCCAGTACTTC,CASSVAPGGLQETQYF
16,TRBV19,TRBJ2-1,TRBD1,-,TGTGCCAGTAGTATAGTCGGGGACAGGGGATACAATGAGCAGTTCTTC,CASSIVGDRGYNEQFF
14,TRBV27,TRBJ2-5,-,-,TGTGCCAGCAGCCCACAGGGTCCCCAAGAGACCCAGTACTTC,CASSPQGPQETQYF
12,TRBV27,TRBJ2-3,-,-,TGTGCCAGCAGTACCACAACAGATACGCAGTATTTT,CASSTTTDTQYF
15,TRBV4-1,TRBJ2-7,TRBD1,-,TGCGCCAGCAGCCAAGTTGGGACAGGGCGATACGAGCAGTACTTC,CASSQVGTGRYEQYF
12,TRBV30,TRBJ1-1,-,-,TGTGCCTGGGGCAGGGACTCCACTGAAGCTTTCTTT,CAWGRDSTEAFF
15,TRBV24-1,TRBJ2-3,-,-,TGTGCCAACATAGCCCCGTACTGGACTTTAGATACGCAGTATTTT,CANIAPYWTLDTQYF
13,TRBV7-2,TRBJ1-1,TRBD1,-,TGTGCCAGCAGCAGAGCAGGGGGCACTGAAGCTTTCTTT,CASSRAGGTEAFF
16,TRBV5-1,TRBJ2-3,TRBD2,-,TGCGCCAGCAGCTTGCTTAGCGGGGGGGCCACAGATACGCAGTATTTT,CASSLLSGGATDTQYF
18,TRBV19,TRBJ1-5,TRBD1,-,TGTGCCAGTAGTATAGAGGGACAGGGGTTTCAGGGCAATCAGCCCCAGCATTTT,CASSIEGQGFQGNQPQHF
17,TRBV7-9,TRBJ2-1,TRBD2,-,TGTGCCAGCAGCTTAGATAGAACTAGCGGGACGAGGAATGAGCAGTTCTTC,CASSLDRTSGTRNEQFF
13,TRBV18,TRBJ2-5,-,-,TGTGCCAGCTCCCTAGCAGTTATGGAGACCCAGTACTTC,CASSLAVMETQYF
15,TRBV19,TRBJ2-7,TRBD1,-,TGTGCCAGTAGTATCGTGACAGGGGGCATGGGTGAGCAGTACTTC,CASSIVTGGMGEQYF
16,TRBV5-4,TRBJ2-7,TRBD2,-,TGTGCCAGCAGCTTTGGACTAGCCGAACTCTCCTACGAGCAGTACTTC,CASSFGLAELSYEQYF
13,TRBV13,TRBJ2-7,-,few,TGTGCCAGCAGGCAAGCGCCGGAAGAACGGGAGTACTTC,CASRQAPEEREYF
14,TRBV18,TRBJ1-1,TRBD1,-,TGTGCCAGCTCACCACAGGACAGGGCTACTGAAGCTTTCTTT,CASSPQDRATEAFF
14,TRBV5-1,TRBJ1-2,-,-,TGCGCCAGCAGCCCGGGGGGACCGAACTATGGCTACACCTTC,CASSPGGPNYGYTF
11,TRBV20-1,TRBJ1-2,-,-,TGCAGTGCTAGGGCTCCCTGGGGCTACACCTTC,CSARAPWGYTF
15,TRBV7-9,TRBJ2-7,-,once,TGTGCCAGCAGCTTACGGGCAGGACAATCCTACGAGCAGTACTTC,CASSLRAGQSYEQYF
13,TRBV30,TRBJ1-5,-,-,TGTGCCTGGAGTGTTGAGGGGGACCAGCCCCAGCATTTT,CAWSVEGDQPQHF
14,TRBV29-1,TRBJ2-7,TRBD2,-,TGCAGCGTAGAGGTAGCGGGAGGAATCCACGAGCAGTACTTC,CSVEVAGGIHEQYF
15,TRBV29-1,TRBJ2-3,TRBD2,-,TGCAGCGTTCGAGAACTAGCGCAGAGCACAGATACGCAGTATTTT,CSVRELAQSTDTQYF
19,TRBV7-6,TRBJ2-5,TRBD1,-,TGTGCCAGCAGCTTAGAGCCCGGGACAGGGTGGGAAGGAACAGAGACCCAGTACTTC,CASSLEPGTGWEGTETQYF
14,TRBV13,TRBJ2-2,TRBD1,-,TGTGCCAGCAGCCCCCGGGACAGGGGGTCGGAGCTGTTTTTT,CASSPRDRGSELFF
14,TRBV5-1,TRBJ2-1,TRBD2,-,TGCGCCAGCTCAGCGGGGGGGCCCTACAATGAGCAGTTCTTC,CASSAGGPYNEQFF
13,TRBV7-2,TRBJ1-2,-,-,TGTGCCAGCAGCTTAGCGCTCTCGGGGGGCTACACCTTC,CASSLALSGGYTF
17,TRBV5-4,TRBJ2-2,TRBD2,few,TGTGCCAGCAGCCGGCTCCTGACTAGCGAAGATCGCGGGGAGCTGTTTTTT,CASSRLLTSEDRGELFF
15,TRBV6-5,TRBJ2-7,-,once,TGTGCCAGCAGTTACTGGAGCAGGGGGGCGTACGAGCAGTACTTC,CASSYWSRGAYEQYF
16,TRBV15,TRBJ2-7,-,-,TGTGCCACCAGCAGAGATGGGGGCCAGAGCTCCTACGAGCAGTACTTC,CATSRDGGQSSYEQYF
13,TRBV27,TRBJ2-7,-,medium-sized,TGTGCCAGCAGTATAGCGGAGCCCTACGAGCAGTACTTC,CASSIAEPYEQYF
16,TRBV4-3,TRBJ1-3,-,-,TGCGCCAGCAGCCAAGCGACAGGCACTACTGGAAACACCATATATTTT,CASSQATGTTGNTIYF
15,TRBV5-6,TRBJ2-3,TRBD1,-,TGTGCCAGCAGCTTACCCGGACAGGGTTCAGATACGCAGTATTTT,CASSLPGQGSDTQYF
18,TRBV19,TRBJ2-7,TRBD2,-,TGTGCCAGTAGTGCTGTCGGCCTAGGCGGGAGTGTAGGGGACGAGCAGTACTTC,CASSAVGLGGSVGDEQYF
16,TRBV9,TRBJ1-4,-,-,TGTGCCAGCAGCCCATTAGGGGCGTTGGGTAATGAAAAACTGTTTTTT,CASSPLGALGNEKLFF
14,TRBV19,TRBJ1-2,TRBD1,-,TGTGCCAGTAGTAAGGACAGGGGGAACTATGGCTACACCTTC,CASSKDRGNYGYTF
13,TRBV6-2/TRBV6-3,TRBJ1-5,-,-,TGTGCCAGCAGCCGGGACATAAGCCAGCCCCAGCATTTT,CASSRDISQPQHF
14,TRBV7-9,TRBJ2-7,-,-,TGTGCCAGCAGCTTAGTAGCGCCCTCGGACGAGCAGTACTTC,CASSLVAPSDEQYF
13,TRBV7-2,TRBJ2-1,-,-,TGTGCCAGCAGCGATGGGACTTCTAATGAGCAGTTCTTC,CASSDGTSNEQFF
15,TRBV7-9,TRBJ1-4,-,-,TGTGCCAGCAGCACAAGGGGTGGGACTAATGAAAAACTGTTTTTT,CASSTRGGTNEKLFF
17,TRBV28,TRBJ1-2,-,once,TGTGCCAGCAGTCCCCCGCAGCCATGGGACACGAACAGTGGCTACACCTTC,CASSPPQPWDTNSGYTF
14,TRBV2,TRBJ2-7,TRBD1,-,TGTGCCAGCACCCGGGACAGAGGTTCCTACGAGCAGTACTTC,CASTRDRGSYEQYF
16,TRBV5-4,TRBJ1-1,TRBD1,-,TGTGCCAGCAGCGGACGCCCGGGACAGGGTCGGACTGAAGCTTTCTTT,CASSGRPGQGRTEAFF
17,TRBV19,TRBJ2-2,TRBD2,-,TGTGCCAGTAGTATAGAACTAGCGGGACCGTCCACCGGGGAGCTGTTTTTT,CASSIELAGPSTGELFF
14,TRBV24-1,TRBJ1-2,-,-,TGTGCCACCAGTGATTTGTACAGGAACTATGGCTACACCTTC,CATSDLYRNYGYTF
16,TRBV2,TRBJ2-7,TRBD1,few,TGTGCCAGCAGCGAGTCCGGGACAGAATTCTCCTACGAGCAGTACTTC,CASSESGTEFSYEQYF